This TCR beta chain was profiled in a study of neurological immune-mediated disorders. There are 15 residues in the CDR3. V dropped 4 bases and J dropped 3 bases, with 16 bases sitting between them. In germline, CDR1 is DFQATT, CDR2 SNEGSKA (reference sequence). A blood bank in Maryland, USA, provided the volunteers who served as healthy controls. A few counts support this clonotype. TCRdb re-called the 5' RACE reads through MiXCR, storing one row per CDR3 protein. The sample includes tens of thousands of distinct CDR3 sequences, about a sixth of them seen just once. The genes are TRBV20-1 and TRBJ2-1, with D perhaps matching TRBD1 or TRBD2 (5 bases each). The receptor was isolated from a middle-aged woman in good health. Sequencing was performed on PBMCs. This CDR3 is CSAKPGADLYNEQFF. DNA of the CDR3: TGCAGTGCTAAACCCGGGGCCGATCTCTACAATGAGCAGTTCTTC.